The 11 T cell receptor beta chains reported below all come from one sample, sequenced in a study of T cell repertoires in cytomegalovirus infection. TCRdb called the reads again in MiXCR, with one record for every CDR3 protein. The repertoire has some 560,000 distinct CDR3 sequences, roughly 42% of them found once; the top ten carry 48%. Their target antigens are unknown. The material sequenced was cultured PBMCs, taken from culture after CMV antigen stimulation. These receptors were obtained from a human donor in good health (CMV status not recorded). Some clones in this sample may be carry-over from other donors' samples.

The chain couples TRBV25-1 to TRBJ2-1; D uncertain. This CDR3 is built from 17 residues. V was clipped by 3 bases and J by 0 bases, with 15 bases between them. CDR1 and CDR2 (germline): MGHDK, SYGVNS. CDR3 in amino acids: CASSEVRSVSSYNEQFF. CDR3 in DNA: TGTGCCAGCAGTGAGGTACGGTCGGTAAGCTCCTACAATGAGCAGTTCTTC.

The chain uses TRBV5-5 and TRBJ2-7; no clear D. V was clipped by 5 bases and J by 6 bases, with 21 bases between them. Germline V gives CDR1 SGHKS, CDR2 YYEKEE (reference sequence). CDR3 size: 15 residues. This CDR3 reads CASSLPSLGPSEQYF. The CDR3 region has the DNA TGTGCCAGCAGTTTACCCAGTCTCGGTCCCTCCGAGCAGTACTTC.

The chain is built from TRBV4-1 and TRBJ1-1; D unresolved. The length of the CDR3 is 13 residues. The germline V gene encodes CDR1 MGHRA and CDR2 YSYEKL. The V end lost 0 bases, the J end lost 8 bases, and 10 bases lay between the germline ends. In nucleotides, the CDR3 is TGCGCCAGCAGCCAAGATCGAGGAACAGAAGCTTTCTTT. This encodes CASSQDRGTEAFF.

J is TRBJ1-2 and V is TRBV7-9; D is possibly TRBD1 (5 bases). This CDR3 has 15 amino acids. Trimming pared 0 bases from V and 4 bases from J, leaving 12 bases between. Germline assignment: CDR1 SEHNR and CDR2 FQNEAQ (reference sequence). The CDR3 loop is CASSLAAGRAYGYTF. DNA of the CDR3: TGTGCCAGCAGCTTAGCAGCGGGCAGGGCCTATGGCTACACCTTC.

J is TRBJ1-5 and V is TRBV20-1; D is undetermined. Trimming took off 3 bases at V and 0 bases at J, with 12 bases between the two ends. The V gene's germline CDR1 is DFQATT and CDR2 SNEGSKA (reference sequence). This CDR3 contains 15 residues. CDR3 in DNA: TGCAGTGCTAGCCAATCCGTGAATAGCAATCAGCCCCAGCATTTT. Amino acid sequence: CSASQSVNSNQPQHF.

This clonotype was counted ten times or more. The chain has TRBV7-2 and TRBJ2-7, with 9 positions matching TRBD1. The CDR3 is 16 amino acids. CDR1 is SGHTA, CDR2 FQGNSA, per germline. After removal of 5 bases from V and 4 bases from J, the junction contained 12 bases not matched to a gene. CDR3 DNA: TGTGCCAGCAGCCCAAGCTCCGGGACAGGGCTGTACGAGCAGTACTTC. It yields the protein CASSPSSGTGLYEQYF.

This chain uses TRBV7-9 with TRBJ2-7; D perhaps matches TRBD2 (5 bases). The germline V and J ends were trimmed by 1 base and 6 bases, with 13 bases remaining between them. CDR1 and CDR2 (germline): SEHNR, FQNEAQ (reference sequence). The CDR3 covers 14 residues. This CDR3 reads CASSLDGVAAEQYF. The CDR3 DNA follows: TGTGCCAGCAGCTTAGACGGGGTGGCGGCCGAGCAGTACTTC.

The rearrangement links TRBV28 to TRBJ1-2; D gene unclear. CDR3 length: 13 residues. Trimming took off 8 bases at V and 4 bases at J, with 14 bases between the two ends. The germline CDR1 and CDR2 sequences are MDHEN and SYDVKM. The CDR3 DNA reads as TGTGCCAGCCAGTCCGGCAGCGGCTATGGCTACACCTTC. This translates into CASQSGSGYGYTF.

This clonotype has more than one count but fewer than ten. The J gene is TRBJ1-2, the V gene TRBV7-2, with a weak D call TRBD1 (5 bases). This CDR3 has 15 amino acids. The germline gives CDR1 SGHTA, CDR2 FQGNSA. The V gene lost 1 base and the J gene lost 8 bases, with 17 bases spanning the gap. The CDR3 region has the DNA TGTGCCAGCAGCTTAGGAGGCTCAGGGCGGTACGGCTACACCTTC. Amino acids: CASSLGGSGRYGYTF.

In its sample, this clonotype was seen a few times. The chain is built from TRBV20-1 and TRBJ1-2; a weak D match, TRBD1 (6 bases). The CDR3 is made up of 14 amino acids. CDR1 is DFQATT, CDR2 SNEGSKA, per germline (reference sequence). The ends were cut back, 4 bases at V and 4 bases at J, with 16 bases in the middle. CDR3 in DNA: TGCAGTGCTACAAAACAGGGCGGTACCTATGGCTACACCTTC. Amino acid sequence: CSATKQGGTYGYTF.

This clonotype occurred a few times. The chain combines TRBV20-1 with TRBJ2-1; D is ambiguous. The germline V gene encodes CDR1 DFQATT and CDR2 SNEGSKA (reference sequence). The CDR3 is 15 amino acids. Deletions cut 1 base from V and 0 bases from J, with 10 bases between. The CDR3 loop reads CSARGAPSSYNEQFF. The CDR3 DNA reads as TGCAGTGCTAGAGGAGCGCCAAGCTCCTACAATGAGCAGTTCTTC.